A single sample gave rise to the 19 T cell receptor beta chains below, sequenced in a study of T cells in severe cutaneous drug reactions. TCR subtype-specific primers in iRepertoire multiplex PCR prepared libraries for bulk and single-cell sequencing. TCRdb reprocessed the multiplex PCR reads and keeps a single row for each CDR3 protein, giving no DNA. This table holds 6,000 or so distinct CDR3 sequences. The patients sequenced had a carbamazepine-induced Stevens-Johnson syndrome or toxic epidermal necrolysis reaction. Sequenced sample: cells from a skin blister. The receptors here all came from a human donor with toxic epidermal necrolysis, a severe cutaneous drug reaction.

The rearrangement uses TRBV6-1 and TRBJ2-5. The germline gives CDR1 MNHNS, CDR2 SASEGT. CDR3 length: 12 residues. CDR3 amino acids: CASTQLRETQYF.

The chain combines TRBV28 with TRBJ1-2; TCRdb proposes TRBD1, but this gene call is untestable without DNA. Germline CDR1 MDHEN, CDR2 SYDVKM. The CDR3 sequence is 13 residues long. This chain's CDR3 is CASSPRDGYGYTF.

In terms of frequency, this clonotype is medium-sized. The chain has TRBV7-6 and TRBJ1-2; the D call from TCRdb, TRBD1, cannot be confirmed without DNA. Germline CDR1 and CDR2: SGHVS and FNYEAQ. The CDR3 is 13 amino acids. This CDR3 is CASSLNRGYGYTF.

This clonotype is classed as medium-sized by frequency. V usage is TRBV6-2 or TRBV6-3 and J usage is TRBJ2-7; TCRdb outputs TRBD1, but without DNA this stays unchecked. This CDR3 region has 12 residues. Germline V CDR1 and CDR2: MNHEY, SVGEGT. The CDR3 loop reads CASLDGIHEQYF.

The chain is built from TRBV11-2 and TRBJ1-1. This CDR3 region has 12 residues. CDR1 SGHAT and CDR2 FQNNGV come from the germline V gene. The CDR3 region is CASSWVNTEAFF.

The CDR3 spells CASSPGTSADTDTQYF. The V and J genes are TRBV18 and TRBJ2-3; TCRdb proposes TRBD2, but this gene call is untestable without DNA. The CDR3 is made up of 16 amino acids. CDR1 is KGHSH and CDR2 is LQKENI in the germline V gene.

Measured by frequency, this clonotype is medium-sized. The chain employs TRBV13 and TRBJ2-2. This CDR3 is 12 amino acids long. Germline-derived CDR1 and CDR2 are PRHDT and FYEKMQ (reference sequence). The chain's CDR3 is CASAGNTGELFF.

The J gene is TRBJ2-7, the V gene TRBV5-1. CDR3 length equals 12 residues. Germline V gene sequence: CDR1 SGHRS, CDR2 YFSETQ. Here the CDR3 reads CASSLGGYEQYF.

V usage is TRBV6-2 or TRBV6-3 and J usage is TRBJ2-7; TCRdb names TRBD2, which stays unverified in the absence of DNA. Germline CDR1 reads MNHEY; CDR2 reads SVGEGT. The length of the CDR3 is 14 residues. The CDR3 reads CASSYREYRPEQYF.

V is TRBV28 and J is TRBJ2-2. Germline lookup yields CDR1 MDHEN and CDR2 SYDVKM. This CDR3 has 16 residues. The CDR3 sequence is CASSFWDVTNTGELFF.

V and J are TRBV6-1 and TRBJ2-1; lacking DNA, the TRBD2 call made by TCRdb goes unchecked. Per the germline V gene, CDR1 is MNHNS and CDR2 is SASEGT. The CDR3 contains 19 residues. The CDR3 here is CASSEAFPGLATFGNEQFF.

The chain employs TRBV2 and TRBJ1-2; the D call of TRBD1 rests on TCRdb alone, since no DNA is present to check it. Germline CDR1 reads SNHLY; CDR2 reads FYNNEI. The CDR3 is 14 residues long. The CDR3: CASSDQGTSYGYTF. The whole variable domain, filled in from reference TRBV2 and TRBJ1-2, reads EPEVTQTPSHQVTQMGQEVILRCVPISNHLYFYWYRQILGQKVEFLVSFYNNEISEKSEIFDDQFSVERPDGSNFTLKIRSTKLEDSAMYFCASSDQGTSYGYTFGSGTRLTVV.

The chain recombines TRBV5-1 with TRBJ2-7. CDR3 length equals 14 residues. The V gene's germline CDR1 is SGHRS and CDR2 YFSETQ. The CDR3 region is CASKVSAGFYEQYF.

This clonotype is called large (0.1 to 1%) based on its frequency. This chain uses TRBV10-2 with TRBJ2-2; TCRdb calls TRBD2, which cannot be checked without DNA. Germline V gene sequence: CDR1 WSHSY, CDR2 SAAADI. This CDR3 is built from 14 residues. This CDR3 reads CASSSGGNSGELFF.

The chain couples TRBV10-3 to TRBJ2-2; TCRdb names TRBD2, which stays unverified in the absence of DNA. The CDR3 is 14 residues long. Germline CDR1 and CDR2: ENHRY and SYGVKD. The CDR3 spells CAIRGDLNTGELFF.

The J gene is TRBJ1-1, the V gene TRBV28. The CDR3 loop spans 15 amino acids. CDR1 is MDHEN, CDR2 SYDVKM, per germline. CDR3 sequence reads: CASSHDVGMDTEAFF.

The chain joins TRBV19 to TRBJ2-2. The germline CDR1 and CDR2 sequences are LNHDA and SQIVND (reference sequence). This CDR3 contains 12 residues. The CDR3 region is CATRSVYGELFF.

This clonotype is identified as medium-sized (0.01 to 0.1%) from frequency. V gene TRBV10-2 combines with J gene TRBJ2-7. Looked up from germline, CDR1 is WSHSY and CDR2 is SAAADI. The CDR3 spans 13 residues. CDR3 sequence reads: CASSGGSSYEQYF.

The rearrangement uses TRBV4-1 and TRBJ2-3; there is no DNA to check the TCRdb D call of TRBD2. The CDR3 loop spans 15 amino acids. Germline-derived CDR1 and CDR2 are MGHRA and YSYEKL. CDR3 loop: CASTLAGLSTDTQYF.